The 21 T cell receptor beta chains presented below share a single source sample, sequenced in a study of post-analysis software for immune sequencing data. Whole-study results and caveats: In patients, about five TRBV segments were more frequent than in controls, with TRBV5-6, TRBV5-1 and TRBV20-1 among them.

No antigen has been identified for these receptors. The TCR beta cDNA libraries contained unique molecular identifiers. Using its own MiXCR run on the PCR reads, TCRdb lists one record per CDR3 protein. In the table there are roughly 400,000 distinct CDR3 sequences, approximately 37% of which are singletons. The specimen was blood. The receptors stem from a girl aged 2-9 years with multiple sclerosis.

The rearrangement joins TRBV4-1 to TRBJ2-5; 8 nucleotides align to TRBD1. CDR3 length: 15 residues. The V and J ends lost 0 bases and 5 bases, in that order; junction bases with no gene match: 5. Germline assignment: CDR1 MGHRA and CDR2 YSYEKL. The CDR3 loop is CASSQDAGGGETQYF. In DNA, the CDR3 is TGCGCCAGCAGCCAAGATGCAGGGGGCGGTGAGACCCAGTACTTC.

The J gene is TRBJ1-2, the V gene TRBV20-1, with 7 bases identical to TRBD1. V was pared by 5 bases and J by 4 bases, with 10 bases of the junction left unmatched. Germline-derived CDR1 and CDR2 are DFQATT and SNEGSKA (reference sequence). This CDR3 region has 14 residues. CDR3 protein: CSAAQGGLVYGYTF. DNA for the CDR3: TGCAGTGCTGCCCAGGGGGGGTTGGTCTATGGCTACACCTTC.

The chain employs TRBV28 and TRBJ2-7, with 7 bases that match TRBD1. CDR3 length: 15 residues. Germline V gene lookup returns CDR1 MDHEN and CDR2 SYDVKM. V was pared by 9 bases and J by 2 bases, with 13 bases of the junction left unmatched. CDR3 bases: TGTGCCAGTGTTTCTCCGGCCACAGGGGCCTACGAGCAGTACTTC. This gives the protein CASVSPATGAYEQYF.

The chain combines TRBV28 with TRBJ2-1; 10 nucleotides line up with TRBD2. This CDR3 has 16 residues. The junction had 5 bases not matched to a gene; V was cut back by 2 bases and J by 4 bases. Germline values: CDR1 MDHEN, CDR2 SYDVKM. The DNA for the CDR3 is TGTGCCAGCAGTTTACTTGGTAGCGGGAGGTACAATGAGCAGTTCTTC. It specifies CASSLLGSGRYNEQFF.

This chain connects TRBV6-2 or TRBV6-3 to TRBJ2-7; D is possibly TRBD2 (5 bases). V shed 2 bases and J shed 10 bases, with 12 bases lying between them. CDR3 length: 12 amino acids. The germline gives CDR1 MNHEY, CDR2 SVGEGT. This CDR3 is CASSYPSGAQYF. The CDR3 DNA follows: TGTGCCAGCAGTTACCCGAGCGGAGCCCAGTACTTC.

This clonotype has just a few counts. This chain connects TRBV2 to TRBJ2-7; 8 nucleotides align to TRBD1. Germline V gene data show CDR1 as SNHLY and CDR2 as FYNNEI. Trimming cost V 7 bases and J 0 bases; bases outside gene matches: 5. This CDR3 has 14 amino acids. In nucleotides, the CDR3 is TGTGCCAGCACTAGGACAGGGACCTCCTACGAGCAGTACTTC. Translation: CASTRTGTSYEQYF. The full variable domain, rest sourced from reference TRBV2 and TRBJ2-7, is EPEVTQTPSHQVTQMGQEVILRCVPISNHLYFYWYRQILGQKVEFLVSFYNNEISEKSEIFDDQFSVERPDGSNFTLKIRSTKLEDSAMYFCASTRTGTSYEQYFGPGTRLTVT.

The table lists this clonotype with a few counts. The V call is TRBV5-1, the J call TRBJ2-7; D possibly corresponds to TRBD1 (6 bases). The V end lost 4 bases, the J end lost 0 bases, and 17 bases lay between the germline ends. Germline V CDR1 and CDR2: SGHRS, YFSETQ. This CDR3 comprises 16 residues. Written as DNA, the CDR3 is TGCGCCAGCAGCCGAAGGGATAGGACAGACTCCTACGAGCAGTACTTC. Protein sequence: CASSRRDRTDSYEQYF.

This clonotype was detected a few times. The chain uses TRBV20-1 and TRBJ2-1, with 12 bases identical to TRBD2. The CDR3 has 15 amino acids. The V and J ends lost 7 bases and 7 bases, in that order; junction bases with no gene match: 11. Germline CDR1 is DFQATT and CDR2 is SNEGSKA (reference sequence). The chain's CDR3 is CSGERLAGVANEQFF. The CDR3, as DNA: TGCAGTGGCGAACGACTAGCGGGAGTGGCGAATGAGCAGTTCTTC.

This chain links TRBV4-1 with TRBJ2-1; possibly TRBD2 for D (5 bases). Germline V lookup: CDR1 MGHRA, CDR2 YSYEKL. The V gene lost 4 bases and the J gene lost 8 bases, with 12 bases spanning the gap. CDR3 length equals 13 residues. The CDR3 DNA follows: TGCGCCAGCAGCCCACAGTTCGGGGATGAGCAGTTCTTC. Its protein product is CASSPQFGDEQFF.

This clonotype turned up a few times. J is TRBJ2-5 and V is TRBV4-2, with 7 bases that match TRBD2. V was clipped by 0 bases and J by 5 bases; unmatched bases: 9. CDR1 is LGHNA, CDR2 YNFKEQ, per germline. This CDR3 is built from 16 residues. The CDR3 region has the DNA TGTGCCAGCAGCCAAGATGGGACTACATTGTGGGAGACCCAGTACTTC. This codes for CASSQDGTTLWETQYF.

V is TRBV7-2 and J is TRBJ2-1; TRBD2 matches 10 bases. The length of the CDR3 is 20 residues. V shed 5 bases, J shed 2 bases, and the junction held 18 bases outside the gene matches. Germline V CDR1 and CDR2: SGHTA, FQGNSA. Here the CDR3 DNA reads TGTGCCAGCAGCCTCCTTGGGGCTAGCGGGGGCCCCCGAGCCTACAATGAGCAGTTCTTC. It translates to CASSLLGASGGPRAYNEQFF.

The J gene is TRBJ2-5, the V gene TRBV7-9; D gene ambiguous. CDR3 length equals 12 residues. Germline CDR1 is SEHNR and CDR2 is FQNEAQ (reference sequence). V lost 2 bases and J 11 bases, leaving 12 bases between the germline ends. The CDR3 loop is CASSLRGAEQYF. In DNA, the CDR3 is TGTGCCAGCAGCTTACGCGGTGCTGAGCAGTACTTC.

This chain joins TRBV14 and TRBJ2-4; D possibly corresponds to TRBD1 (6 bases). The CDR3 is 16 amino acids. Germline V gene data show CDR1 as SGHDN and CDR2 as FVKESK. Trimming removed 3 bases at V and 9 bases at J, with 21 bases between. The CDR3 reads CASSHYRDTKKGIQYF. The DNA for the CDR3 is TGTGCCAGCAGCCACTACCGGGACACCAAAAAGGGCATTCAGTACTTC.

V and J are TRBV20-1 and TRBJ1-5; D gene unclear. The germline V gene encodes CDR1 DFQATT and CDR2 SNEGSKA (reference sequence). CDR3 length: 16 residues. Between the trimmed V and J ends, which lost 1 base and 5 bases, there was a span of 18 bases. CDR3 sequence (DNA): TGCAGTGCTAGAGGTATCACGCCATCACCGGATCAGCCCCAGCATTTT. This encodes CSARGITPSPDQPQHF.

This clonotype came up a few times. The V and J genes are TRBV7-2 and TRBJ2-1, with TRBD2 identical over 7 bases. CDR1 and CDR2 from the germline V gene are SGHTA and FQGNSA. Germline trimming cut 1 base from V and 6 bases from J; bases unmatched to any gene: 9. The CDR3 sequence is 16 residues long. The CDR3 DNA reads as TGTGCCAGCAGCTTAGTGGGCGGGAGAAGTCGCAATGAGCAGTTCTTC. Translation: CASSLVGGRSRNEQFF.

The J gene is TRBJ2-1, the V gene TRBV29-1; D is possibly TRBD1 or TRBD2 (5 bases each). Germline V gene lookup returns CDR1 SQVTM and CDR2 ANQGSEA. The germline V and J ends were trimmed by 1 base and 0 bases, with 10 bases remaining between them. This CDR3 contains 15 residues. The CDR3, as DNA: TGCAGCGTTGAAGGGTCAGGGAGCTCCTACAATGAGCAGTTCTTC. Protein: CSVEGSGSSYNEQFF.

This clonotype appeared many times. The chain couples TRBV15 to TRBJ2-5, with unresolved D. Trimming removed 0 bases at V and 3 bases at J, with 5 bases between. Germline V gene lookup returns CDR1 LNHNV and CDR2 YYDKDF (reference sequence). This CDR3 is built from 13 residues. Here the CDR3 reads CATSRDLKETQYF. CDR3 DNA sequence: TGTGCCACCAGCAGAGATCTTAAAGAGACCCAGTACTTC.

The chain has TRBV7-3 and TRBJ2-7; D possibly corresponds to TRBD1 (6 bases). The J call is in doubt because the DNA end fits TRBJ2-4 better. CDR3 length: 12 residues. Germline V gives CDR1 SGHTA, CDR2 FQGTGA. As DNA, the CDR3 is TGTGCCACCGAGGAACAGGGATACATTCAGTACTTC. Translated: CATEEQGYIQYF.

The chain carries TRBV14 and TRBJ2-3; unclear D gene. Looked up from germline, CDR1 is SGHDN and CDR2 is FVKESK. Trimming cost V 4 bases and J 4 bases, with 12 bases left between them. The CDR3 is 14 residues long. CDR3 sequence (DNA): TGTGCCAGCAGCCGCCCGAGGTCTGCAGATACGCAGTATTTT. Translating gives CASSRPRSADTQYF.

This clonotype was seen a few times. The chain uses TRBV6-1 and TRBJ1-2; D is unclear. The V end was cut by 4 bases, the J end by 5 bases, with 8 bases between. Germline CDR1 reads MNHNS; CDR2 reads SASEGT. CDR3 length: 12 residues. This chain's CDR3 is CASSGVGYGYTF. CDR3 in DNA: TGTGCCAGCAGTGGGGTGGGGTATGGCTACACCTTC.

The chain recombines TRBV20-1 with TRBJ1-5; possibly TRBD1 for D (5 bases). The CDR3 consists of 13 residues. Germline-derived CDR1 and CDR2 are DFQATT and SNEGSKA (reference sequence). Trimming shortened V by 4 bases and J by 1 base, and 8 bases separated the two germline ends. The CDR3 here is CSAIRDSNQPQHF. The CDR3 nucleotides are TGCAGTGCTATCCGGGACAGCAATCAGCCCCAGCATTTT.